The T cell receptor (beta chain) described here comes from a study of post-analysis software for immune sequencing data (dated by TCRdb to 2015 to 2017). Regarding the research as a whole: Disease courses on record covered relapsing-remitting, secondary progressive and progressive-relapsing multiple sclerosis, though some patients had no subtype annotation. The multiple sclerosis patient repertoires were compared with about a dozen previously published healthy control repertoires from donors aged roughly 6 to 27 years. A subset of samples was prepared in parallel using single-end sample barcoding, then pooled and co-amplified after Illumina adapter ligation.

The CDR3 sequence holds 14 residues, the cysteine and phenylalanine included. CDR3 DNA is the only sequence kept; it has 42 bases, read in frame from the first base. At the junction V is shortened by 6 bases and J by 0 bases, with 15 bases in between. CDR1 is given as DFQATT and CDR2 as SNEGSKA, both from the germline V gene (reference sequence). Library generation was performed with PCR. The sequencing machine was an Illumina HiSeq 2500. To reduce PCR and sequencing biases, unique molecular identifiers were built into the TCR beta cDNA libraries. Roughly 500,000 cDNA molecules were obtained per 1 to 10 million input T cells, so each molecule approximated one T cell. Patient libraries were prepared and sequenced with the same protocol used for the earlier healthy control dataset. Samples belonging to the same batch were prepared together, multiplexed and sequenced on a shared HiSeq lane. Per the authors' processing: Raw barcoded reads were processed with MIGEC, and single-read molecular identifier groups were discarded before consensus assembly and CDR3 extraction. VDJtools was used for post-analysis of the clonotype tables, and diversity was normalized by down-sampling every dataset to the size of the smallest sample. To correct batch-related cross-sample contamination, repertoire overlap clustering matched CDR3 amino acid sequences but not nucleotide sequences. Using fastp trimming at Q25 and MiXCR clonotype assembly, TCRdb reanalyzed the public sequencing data and kept in-frame beta chains. All rows with the same CDR3 protein become a single entry with the most common DNA and genes. The V and J calls and clone size come from TCRdb's table, not from the authors' own analysis. This sample holds about 210,000 distinct CDR3 sequences; around 29% were observed only once. The ten top clones hold nearly 3.5% of the sample.

TCR beta repertoires were profiled from peripheral blood of 10 to 15 young patients with multiple sclerosis to demonstrate the VDJtools post-analysis software. The multiple sclerosis patients were children and adolescents ranging in age from roughly 6 to 15 years. This clonotype was seen repeatedly, ten times or more. Its antigen target is currently unknown. Nothing much larger sits one base from this clone, and base qualities are not available. Results the study describes overall, beyond this receptor: Direct clustering with F measure revealed strong co-clustering of samples prepared in the same batch, which led to a batch-effect correction. Significantly higher frequencies in patients than in controls were found for roughly five TRBV segments, including TRBV5-6, TRBV5-1 and TRBV20-1. Significantly lower normalized Chao1 diversity was found in multiple sclerosis patients than in controls, suggesting substantial peripheral T-cell clonal expansion. The multiple sclerosis patient group was slightly younger than the control group.

The chain is assembled from TRBV20-1 and TRBJ2-7; confidence is insufficient to name the D gene. The sample taken for sequencing was blood. The clonotype was recovered from a girl aged 2-17 years with multiple sclerosis. The DNA is TGCAGTGCCAACCTCAGATCCAACTCCTACGAGCAGTACTTC. The resulting protein is CSANLRSNSYEQYF.